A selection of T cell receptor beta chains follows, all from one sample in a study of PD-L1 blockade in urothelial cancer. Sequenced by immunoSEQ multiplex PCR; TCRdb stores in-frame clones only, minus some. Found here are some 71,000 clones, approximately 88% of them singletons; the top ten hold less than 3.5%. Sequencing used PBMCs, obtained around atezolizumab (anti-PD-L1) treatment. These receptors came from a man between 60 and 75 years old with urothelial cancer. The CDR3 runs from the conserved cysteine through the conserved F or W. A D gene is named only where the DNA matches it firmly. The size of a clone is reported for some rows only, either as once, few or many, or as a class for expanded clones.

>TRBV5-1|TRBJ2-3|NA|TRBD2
TGCGCCAGCAGCCTGTTTGCGGGGGGGCCATCAGATACGCAGTATTTT
CASSLFAGGPSDTQYF
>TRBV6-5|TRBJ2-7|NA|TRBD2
TGTGCCAGCAGTTTGGGGAGGGGAAAGGGCTCCTACGAGCAGTACTTC
CASSLGRGKGSYEQYF
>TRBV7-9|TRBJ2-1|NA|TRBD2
TGTGCCAGCAGCACAGGGAGCGGGGGAGCTACAAACAATGAGCAGTTCTTC
CASSTGSGGATNNEQFF
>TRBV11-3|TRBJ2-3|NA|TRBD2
TGTGCCAGCAGCTTAGCGGGGGAGGGAGTCCAGTATTTT
CASSLAGEGVQYF
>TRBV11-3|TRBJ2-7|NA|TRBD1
TGTGCCAGCACCTTAGAGAGGGGGCACGAGCAGTACTTC
CASTLERGHEQYF
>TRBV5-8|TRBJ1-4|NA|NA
TGTGCCAGCAGCTCCTACGGCCGGGACATCTCGGGGAAACTGTTTTTT
CASSSYGRDISGKLFF
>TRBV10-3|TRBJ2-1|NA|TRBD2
TGTGCCATCAGTGGGGGACTAGCGGGAGGAGGGGAGCAGTTCTTC
CAISGGLAGGGEQFF
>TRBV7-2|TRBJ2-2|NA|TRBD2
TGTGCCAGCAGCCAAACTAGCGAATCGAACACCGGGGAGCTGTTTTTT
CASSQTSESNTGELFF
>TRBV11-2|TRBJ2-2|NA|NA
TGTGCCAGCAGCCAGGGGTCTAGCGGTCGCACCGGGGAGCTGTTTTTT
CASSQGSSGRTGELFF
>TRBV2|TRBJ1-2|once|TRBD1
TGTGCCAGCACACGGACAGGGAGAACTAACTATGGCTACACCTTC
CASTRTGRTNYGYTF
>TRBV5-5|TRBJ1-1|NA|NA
TGTGCCAGCAGCTTGGACAGACCGAACACTGAAGCTTTCTTT
CASSLDRPNTEAFF
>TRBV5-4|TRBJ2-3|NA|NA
TGTGCCAGCAGCCCTGAGATAGCGGATAGCCGCTCCACGCAGTATTTT
CASSPEIADSRSTQYF
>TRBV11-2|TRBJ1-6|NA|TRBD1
TGTGCCAGCAGCAGGGGACAGGGAGGGAATTCACCCCTCCACTTT
CASSRGQGGNSPLHF
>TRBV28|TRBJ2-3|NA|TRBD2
TGTGCCAGCAGTTTAGGGGTAGCGGGATTGGGAGTGGGAACAGATACGCAGTATTTT
CASSLGVAGLGVGTDTQYF
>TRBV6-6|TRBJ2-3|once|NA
TGTGCCAGCACGTTGGGGGGGGCCGGGACAGATACGCAGTATTTT
CASTLGGAGTDTQYF
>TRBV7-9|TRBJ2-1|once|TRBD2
TGTGCCAGCAGCTTAGGGTCTAGCGGGAGCCTTAACAATGAGCAGTTCTTC
CASSLGSSGSLNNEQFF
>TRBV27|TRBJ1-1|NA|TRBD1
TGTGCCAGCAGTCCTTTCAGGGGGCGCGACACTGAAGCTTTCTTT
CASSPFRGRDTEAFF
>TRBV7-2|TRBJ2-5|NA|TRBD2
TGTGCCAGCAGCTTCCAGGGGACTAGCGGGGGAAGGGAGACCCAGTACTTC
CASSFQGTSGGRETQYF
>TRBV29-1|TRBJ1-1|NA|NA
TGCAGCGTGAGACAGTCGAACACTGAAGCTTTCTTT
CSVRQSNTEAFF
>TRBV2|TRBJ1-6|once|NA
TGTGCCAGCAGTTATACAGGGACAAATTCACCCCTCCACTTT
CASSYTGTNSPLHF
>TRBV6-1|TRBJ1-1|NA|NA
TGTGCCAGCAGTGAAGACGCCAGGGCTGGGACTGAAGCTTTCTTT
CASSEDARAGTEAFF
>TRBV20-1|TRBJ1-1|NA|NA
TGCAGTGCTAACAGGGATAAGGCTTTCTTT
CSANRDKAFF